These 24 T cell receptor beta chains share one sample of origin, sequenced in a study. TCRdb re-called the RT-PCR reads with MiXCR, one entry per CDR3 protein. The sample includes approximately 6,500 distinct CDR3 sequences, approximately 91% of them seen just once. Sequenced: memory CD4+ T cells from blood. The receptors stem from a female donor in good health, serving as a healthy control.

About this clonotype itself: This beta chain came through as a stray read in a library set up for alpha chains, and its size says little. The rearrangement uses TRBV7-6 and TRBJ2-7; the match to TRBD1 covers 10 bases. Trimming took 5 bases from V and 7 from J; bases not matched to a gene: 8. From germline, CDR1 is SGHVS and CDR2 FNYEAQ. There are 14 residues in the CDR3. The CDR3 region is CASSPATGGREQYF. The CDR3 coding sequence is TGTGCCAGCAGCCCCGCGACAGGGGGCCGGGAGCAGTACTTC.

This clonotype appeared a few times. The library was built for alpha chains, so this beta chain is an off-target read and its size means little. The chain uses TRBV4-2 and TRBJ1-6; 7 bases are a match to TRBD1. J lost 10 bases, V lost 0 bases, and 6 bases had no gene match. The CDR3 spans 15 residues. Germline V gene data show CDR1 as LGHNA and CDR2 as YNFKEQ. DNA for the CDR3: TGTGCCAGCAGCCAAGAAGACAGGGTTGGATCACCCCTCCACTTT. This translates into CASSQEDRVGSPLHF.

Details on this clonotype: The library was designed around alpha chains, so this beta chain is a stray read whose abundance carries little weight. CDR3 in amino acids: CASSKGGLAEYNEQFF. CDR3 sequence (DNA): TGTGCCAGCAGCAAGGGGGGGCTAGCGGAATACAATGAGCAGTTCTTC. V gene TRBV11-1 combines with J gene TRBJ2-1; possible D gene TRBD2, 7 bases. The CDR3 has 16 residues. V was shortened by 5 bases and J by 4 bases, with 18 bases between the two germline ends. CDR1 and CDR2 from the germline V gene are SGHAT and FQDESV (reference sequence).

As regards this clonotype: The library was designed around alpha chains, so this beta chain is a stray read whose abundance carries little weight. The chain links TRBV5-1 to TRBJ2-3; TRBD2 matches at 10 bases. The CDR3 totals 18 residues. J was trimmed by 0 bases and V by 0 bases; bases with no gene match: 7. Germline values: CDR1 SGHRS, CDR2 YFSETQ. In DNA, the CDR3 is TGCGCCAGCAGCTTGGGTCGGACTAGCGGAGCAAGCACAGATACGCAGTATTTT. Translated: CASSLGRTSGASTDTQYF.

The table lists this clonotype with a count of one. Because this beta chain is a stray read in a library intended to capture alpha chains, its abundance should not be given much weight. The rearrangement joins TRBV20-1 to TRBJ1-5; D not resolved. Germline values: CDR1 DFQATT, CDR2 SNEGSKA (reference sequence). V was pared by 6 bases and J by 4 bases, with 10 bases between. The CDR3 runs to 12 residues. This chain's CDR3 is CSALEGNQPQHF. Here the CDR3 DNA reads TGCAGTGCCCTAGAGGGAAATCAGCCCCAGCATTTT.

As regards this clonotype: This beta chain is off target for a library built for alpha chains, so its abundance means little. The chain couples TRBV6-1 to TRBJ2-3; no firm D call. Germline assignment: CDR1 MNHNS and CDR2 SASEGT. The length of the CDR3 is 11 residues. Trimming shortened V by 1 base and J by 8 bases, and 4 bases separated the two germline ends. CDR3 protein: CASSEETTQYF. DNA of the CDR3: TGTGCCAGCAGTGAAGAGACTACGCAGTATTTT.

This clonotype is large within its sample. This beta chain represents an off-target read in a library built for alpha chains; its size is of limited meaning. The chain joins TRBV5-1 to TRBJ2-7; no definite D call. This CDR3 contains 12 residues. Per the germline V gene, CDR1 is SGHRS and CDR2 is YFSETQ. V was cut by 0 bases and J by 2 bases, with 3 bases left in between. For the CDR3, the DNA is TGCGCCAGCAGCTTGGTCCCCTACGAGCAGTACTTC. This translates into CASSLVPYEQYF. Variable domain in full (rest from reference TRBV5-1 and TRBJ2-7): KAGVTQTPRYLIKTRGQQVTLSCSPISGHRSVSWYQQTPGQGLQFLFEYFSETQRNKGNFPGRFSGRQFSNSRSEMNVSTLELGDSALYLCASSLVPYEQYFGPGTRLTVT.

In this sample, this clonotype turned up a few times. With the library built for alpha chains, this beta chain is off target and its frequency is not meaningful. This chain joins TRBV24-1 and TRBJ2-5, with D perhaps TRBD2 (7 bases). This CDR3 spans 16 amino acids. Looked up from germline, CDR1 is KGHDR and CDR2 is SFDVKD. Between the trimmed V and J ends, which lost 0 bases and 5 bases, there was a span of 15 bases. This chain's CDR3 is CATSDLRGGDGETQYF. The CDR3 DNA follows: TGTGCCACCAGTGATTTGCGAGGGGGGGACGGGGAGACCCAGTACTTC.

This clonotype has only one observation. With the library built for alpha chains, this beta chain is off target and its frequency is not meaningful. This chain uses TRBV7-8 with TRBJ2-1, with no clear D. The V end lost 0 bases, the J end lost 0 bases, and 9 bases lay between the germline ends. This CDR3 is built from 16 residues. The germline V gene encodes CDR1 SGHVS and CDR2 FQNEAQ. The chain's CDR3 is CASSLAAASSYNEQFF. The CDR3 nucleotides read TGTGCCAGCAGCTTAGCGGCAGCAAGCTCCTACAATGAGCAGTTCTTC.

A note on this clonotype: The library was designed around alpha chains, so this beta chain is a stray read whose abundance carries little weight. The rearrangement uses TRBV7-2 and TRBJ2-7, with TRBD2 identical over 8 bases. The CDR3 is made up of 15 amino acids. Germline trimming cut 1 base from V and 3 bases from J; bases unmatched to any gene: 5. Germline values: CDR1 SGHTA, CDR2 FQGNSA. CDR3 DNA: TGTGCCAGCAGCTTAGTTGCGGGAGGAGGCTACGAGCAGTACTTC. It translates to CASSLVAGGGYEQYF.

On this clonotype: This beta chain was picked up by a library intended for alpha chains and is off target, so its count carries little meaning. The chain is built from TRBV20-1 and TRBJ2-3; D tentatively reads TRBD1 or TRBD2 (5 bases each). Trimming shortened V by 3 bases and J by 2 bases, and 12 bases separated the two germline ends. This CDR3 has 14 amino acids. Germline V gives CDR1 DFQATT, CDR2 SNEGSKA (reference sequence). The CDR3 sequence is CSARGAGTTDTQYF. The CDR3 bases are TGCAGTGCTAGGGGAGCAGGGACCACAGATACGCAGTATTTT.

This clonotype is a singleton in its sample. Because this beta chain is a stray read in a library intended to capture alpha chains, its abundance should not be given much weight. This chain uses TRBV10-3 with TRBJ1-1; 7 nucleotides agree with TRBD1. V shed 9 bases and J 0 bases; nucleotides not matched to a gene: 16. Per germline, CDR1 ENHRY and CDR2 SYGVKD. The CDR3 spans 17 residues. In DNA, the CDR3 is TGTGCCATACAGGTCCAGGGGGAGACCCGCATGAACACTGAAGCTTTCTTT. Its protein product is CAIQVQGETRMNTEAFF.

Note on this clonotype: Little can be read into the size of this beta chain, an off-target read in a library designed for alpha chains. The chain carries TRBV10-3 and TRBJ2-5; 7 bases match TRBD1. The CDR3 covers 13 residues. Germline CDR1 and CDR2: ENHRY and SYGVKD. V was clipped by 10 bases and J by 2 bases; unmatched bases: 7. CDR3 DNA sequence: TGTGCCACCGGAAGGGACAGTCAAGAGACCCAGTACTTC. It codes for CATGRDSQETQYF.

Notes on this clonotype: Because the library targeted alpha chains, this beta chain is an off-target read whose size means little. The rearrangement links TRBV7-3 to TRBJ1-2, with D perhaps matching TRBD1 (5 bases). CDR3 length: 13 residues. Germline-derived CDR1 and CDR2 are SGHTA and FQGTGA. V gave up 4 bases and J gave up 8 bases, with 14 bases separating them. The CDR3 loop reads CASSSRAGNGYTF. The CDR3 bases are TGTGCCAGCAGCTCCAGGGCAGGGAACGGCTACACCTTC.

A remark on this clonotype: Since it is a stray read in a library aimed at alpha chains, this beta chain has a size that is not meaningful. CDR3 amino acids: CASSLQAGADTQYF. The CDR3 coding sequence is TGCGCCAGCAGCTTGCAAGCGGGAGCAGATACGCAGTATTTT. The J gene is TRBJ2-3, the V gene TRBV5-1, with TRBD2 matching over 8 bases. The V gene end was trimmed by 1 base and the J gene end by 4 bases; junction bases not matched to a gene: 2. Germline V lookup: CDR1 SGHRS, CDR2 YFSETQ. The CDR3 has 14 amino acids.

Remarks on this clonotype: Because the library targeted alpha chains, this beta chain is an off-target read whose size means little. The V gene is TRBV12-3 or TRBV12-4, the J gene TRBJ1-5; D is uncertain. V lost 0 bases to trimming and J lost 4 bases, with 7 bases between them. The CDR3 is 14 amino acids. The CDR3 here is CASSLAMRNQPQHF. The CDR3 nucleotides are TGTGCCAGCAGTTTAGCCATGCGAAATCAGCCCCAGCATTTT.

About this clonotype itself: This beta chain was picked up by a library intended for alpha chains and is off target, so its count carries little meaning. The chain couples TRBV5-1 to TRBJ2-1; 12 bases fit TRBD1. The CDR3 consists of 14 residues. Germline loops: CDR1 SGHRS, CDR2 YFSETQ. The V gene end was trimmed by 7 bases and the J gene end by 12 bases; junction bases not matched to a gene: 11. The CDR3 bases are TGCGCCAGCGGGCGGGGACAGGGGGCGCCGGGGCAGTTCTTC. This gives the protein CASGRGQGAPGQFF. The full variable domain, with the rest looked up from reference TRBV5-1 and TRBJ2-1, is KAGVTQTPRYLIKTRGQQVTLSCSPISGHRSVSWYQQTPGQGLQFLFEYFSETQRNKGNFPGRFSGRQFSNSRSEMNVSTLELGDSALYLCASGRGQGAPGQFFGPGTRLTVL.

With regard to this clonotype: This beta chain is an off-target read within a library intended for alpha chains, so its frequency means little. V and J are TRBV29-1 and TRBJ2-7, with 11 positions matching TRBD1. This CDR3 is built from 14 residues. CDR1 SQVTM and CDR2 ANQGSEA come from the germline V gene. The V segment lost 3 bases and the J segment 0 bases; nucleotides outside the gene matches: 1. This chain's CDR3 is CSVEGQGGSYEQYF. The CDR3 nucleotides are TGCAGCGTTGAGGGACAGGGGGGCTCCTACGAGCAGTACTTC.

This clonotype was recorded only once. This beta chain represents an off-target read in a library built for alpha chains; its size is of limited meaning. V is TRBV29-1 and J is TRBJ2-1, with 9 bases matching TRBD1. J was trimmed by 3 bases and V by 7 bases; bases with no gene match: 4. Per the germline V gene, CDR1 is SQVTM and CDR2 is ANQGSEA. This CDR3 has 13 amino acids. CDR3 residues: CSAPDRGYNEQFF. CDR3 coding DNA: TGCAGCGCCCCGGACAGGGGCTACAATGAGCAGTTCTTC.

This clonotype was picked up one time. This beta chain is a stray read from a library made for alpha chains; its abundance is not meaningful. The rearrangement links TRBV9 to TRBJ2-5; no clear D. V was pared by 3 bases and J by 5 bases, with 5 bases between. Germline loops: CDR1 SGDLS, CDR2 YYNGEE. The CDR3 consists of 11 residues. The CDR3 DNA reads TGTGCCAGCAGCGCCCAGGAGACCCAGTACTTC. Amino acids: CASSAQETQYF.

In the case of this clonotype: The library was built for alpha chains, so this beta chain is an off-target read and its size means little. This chain joins TRBV7-6 and TRBJ2-7; D call uncertain. The V end was cut by 5 bases, the J end by 2 bases, with 13 bases between. The CDR3 is 14 residues long. Germline-derived CDR1 and CDR2 are SGHVS and FNYEAQ. Written as DNA, the CDR3 is TGTGCCAGCAGCCAATCAGGAGTCCCCTACGAGCAGTACTTC. Translating gives CASSQSGVPYEQYF.

On this clonotype: In a library made to pick up alpha chains, this beta chain is a stray read with a size that means little. V usage is TRBV6-2 or TRBV6-3 and J usage is TRBJ1-1; TRBD1 might be the D (5 bases). Per germline, CDR1 MNHEY and CDR2 SVGEGT. The CDR3 has 16 amino acids. Trimming took 7 bases from V and 8 from J, leaving 26 bases between them. Written as DNA, the CDR3 is TGTGCCAGCAAACTAGACCATCGCCTTCATAGGGGAGAAGCTTTCTTT. Encoded protein: CASKLDHRLHRGEAFF.

On this clonotype: This beta chain slipped into a library made for alpha chains as a stray read, so its size is not meaningful. The rearrangement uses TRBV12-3 or TRBV12-4 and TRBJ2-7; D uncertain. V dropped 6 bases and J dropped 2 bases, with 14 bases sitting between them. The CDR3 contains 14 residues. The CDR3 DNA is TGTGCCAGCAGCTCTAGGAGCTCGACCTACGAGCAGTACTTC. This codes for CASSSRSSTYEQYF.

Worth noting for this clonotype: The library was built for alpha chains, so this beta chain is an off-target read and its size means little. The chain joins TRBV7-9 to TRBJ1-1; a possible D gene is TRBD1 (5 bases). The CDR3 spans 14 residues. Germline CDR1 reads SEHNR; CDR2 reads FQNEAQ (reference sequence). V was clipped by 6 bases and J by 1 base, with 12 bases between them. DNA for the CDR3: TGTGCCAGCAGGCTAGGGGCGGGGAACACTGAAGCTTTCTTT. Its protein product is CASRLGAGNTEAFF.